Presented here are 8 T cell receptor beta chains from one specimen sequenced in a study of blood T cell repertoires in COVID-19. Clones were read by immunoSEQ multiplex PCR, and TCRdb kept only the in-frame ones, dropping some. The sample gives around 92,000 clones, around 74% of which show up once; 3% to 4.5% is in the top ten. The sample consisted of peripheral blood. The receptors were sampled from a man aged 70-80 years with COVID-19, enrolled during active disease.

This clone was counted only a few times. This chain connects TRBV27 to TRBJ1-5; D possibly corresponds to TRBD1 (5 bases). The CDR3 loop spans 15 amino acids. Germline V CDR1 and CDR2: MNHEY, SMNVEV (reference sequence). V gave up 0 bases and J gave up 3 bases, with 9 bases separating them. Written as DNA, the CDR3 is TGTGCCAGCAGTTTATCGACAGATTTCAATCAGCCCCAGCATTTT. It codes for CASSLSTDFNQPQHF.

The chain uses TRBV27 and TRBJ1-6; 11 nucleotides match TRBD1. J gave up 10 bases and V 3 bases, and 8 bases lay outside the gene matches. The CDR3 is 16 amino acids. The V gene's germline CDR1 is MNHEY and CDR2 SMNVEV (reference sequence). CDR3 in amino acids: CASSFRTGGPSSPLHF. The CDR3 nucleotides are TGTGCCAGCAGTTTCAGGACAGGGGGCCCGTCATCACCCCTCCACTTT.

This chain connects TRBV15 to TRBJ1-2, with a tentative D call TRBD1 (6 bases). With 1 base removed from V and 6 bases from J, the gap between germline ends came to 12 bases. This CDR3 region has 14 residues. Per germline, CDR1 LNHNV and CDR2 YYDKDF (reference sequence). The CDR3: CATSRGTGLDGYTF. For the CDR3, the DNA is TGTGCCACCAGCAGAGGCACAGGGCTCGATGGCTACACCTTC. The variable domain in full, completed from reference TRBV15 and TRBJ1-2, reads DAMVIQNPRYQVTQFGKPVTLSCSQTLNHNVMYWYQQKSSQAPKLLFHYYDKDFNNEADTPDNFQSRRPNTSFCFLDIRSPGLGDTAMYLCATSRGTGLDGYTFGSGTRLTVV.

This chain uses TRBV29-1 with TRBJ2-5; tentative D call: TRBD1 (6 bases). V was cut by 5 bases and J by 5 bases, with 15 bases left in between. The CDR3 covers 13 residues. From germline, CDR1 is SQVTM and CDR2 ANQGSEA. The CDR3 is CSVRDTPRETQYF. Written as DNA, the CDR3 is TGCAGCGTTAGGGACACGCCAAGGGAGACCCAGTACTTC. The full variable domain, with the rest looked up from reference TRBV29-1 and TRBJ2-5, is SAVISQKPSRDICQRGTSLTIQCQVDSQVTMMFWYRQQPGQSLTLIATANQGSEATYESGFVIDKFPISRPNLTFSTLTVSNMSPEDSSIYLCSVRDTPRETQYFGPGTRLLVL.

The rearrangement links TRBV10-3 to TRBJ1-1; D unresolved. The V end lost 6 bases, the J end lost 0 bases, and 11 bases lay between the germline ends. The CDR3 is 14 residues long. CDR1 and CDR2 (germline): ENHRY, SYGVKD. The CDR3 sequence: CAISTARVNTEAFF. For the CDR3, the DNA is TGTGCCATCAGCACGGCGAGGGTGAACACTGAAGCTTTCTTT.

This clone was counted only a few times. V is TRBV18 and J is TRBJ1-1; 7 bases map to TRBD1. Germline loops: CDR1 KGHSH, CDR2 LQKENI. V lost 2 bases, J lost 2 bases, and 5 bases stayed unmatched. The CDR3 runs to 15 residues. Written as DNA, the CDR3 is TGTGCCAGCTCACCATCGACAGGGAGAAACACTGAAGCTTTCTTT. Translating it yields CASSPSTGRNTEAFF.

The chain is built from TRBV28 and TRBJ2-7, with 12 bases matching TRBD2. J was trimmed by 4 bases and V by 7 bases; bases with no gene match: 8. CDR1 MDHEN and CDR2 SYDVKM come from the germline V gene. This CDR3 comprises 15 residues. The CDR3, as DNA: TGTGCCAGCACACTAGCGGGAGGTTCAGGATACGAGCAGTACTTC. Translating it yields CASTLAGGSGYEQYF.

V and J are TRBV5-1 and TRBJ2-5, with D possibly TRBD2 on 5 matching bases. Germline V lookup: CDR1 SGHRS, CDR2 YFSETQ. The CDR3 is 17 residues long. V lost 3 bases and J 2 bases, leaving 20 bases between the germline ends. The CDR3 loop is CASSSLNPPGTQETQYF. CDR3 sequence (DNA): TGCGCCAGCAGCTCCCTAAACCCTCCGGGAACACAAGAGACCCAGTACTTC.